Shown below are 18 T cell receptor beta chains from a single sample sequenced in a study of shared clonotypes between healthy human individuals. Only in-frame clones appear in the TCRdb table, and some are missing; sequencing was by immunoSEQ multiplex PCR. The table lists 2 million to 2.5 million clones, almost 96% of them singletons. Sequenced: naive CD4+ T cells sorted from blood. The sample's subset: CD45RA+ positively selected. These receptors were obtained from a man younger than 30 in good health.

The chain has TRBV10-2 and TRBJ1-1; D uncertain. The CDR3 totals 14 residues. Germline-derived CDR1 and CDR2 are WSHSY and SAAADI. V gave up 6 bases and J gave up 1 base, with 12 bases separating them. The CDR3 region is CASSFVGGNTEAFF. As DNA, the CDR3 is TGCGCCAGCAGCTTTGTGGGAGGGAACACTGAAGCTTTCTTT.

This chain links TRBV4-1 with TRBJ1-2; unclear D gene. In germline, CDR1 is MGHRA, CDR2 YSYEKL. This CDR3 is 15 amino acids long. V lost 0 bases and J lost 6, with 14 bases in between. CDR3 sequence: CASSQDLGEEHGYTF. DNA for the CDR3: TGCGCCAGCAGCCAAGATCTCGGGGAAGAGCATGGCTACACCTTC.

The J gene is TRBJ1-4, the V gene TRBV28; D unresolved. The germline CDR1 and CDR2 sequences are MDHEN and SYDVKM. The V end lost 3 bases, the J end lost 8 bases, and 19 bases lay between the germline ends. The CDR3 is made up of 16 amino acids. CDR3 in DNA: TGTGCCAGCAGTTTGGCAGCTCTAAGCGGGCGAGAAAAACTGTTTTTT. It encodes CASSLAALSGREKLFF.

On this clone itself: The identical CDR3 is also encoded by other nucleotide sequences in the sample. The chain combines TRBV2 with TRBJ2-3, with a tentative D call TRBD1 (6 bases). V lost 3 bases to trimming and J lost 5 bases, with 12 bases between them. This CDR3 has 14 amino acids. The germline V gene has CDR1 SNHLY and CDR2 FYNNEI. This CDR3 is CASSENRVGDTQYF. As DNA, the CDR3 is TGTGCCAGCAGTGAGAACAGGGTGGGAGATACGCAGTATTTT.

The J gene is TRBJ1-1, the V gene TRBV28; D is uncertain. Per germline, CDR1 MDHEN and CDR2 SYDVKM. V lost 8 bases to trimming and J lost 5 bases, with 18 bases between them. This CDR3 comprises 14 residues. CDR3 sequence reads: CASRRWEVGTEAFF. Written as DNA, the CDR3 is TGTGCCAGCCGTCGGTGGGAGGTTGGAACTGAAGCTTTCTTT.

In the case of this clone: Within the sample, other DNA sequences also encode this same CDR3. V and J are TRBV27 and TRBJ2-2; no clear D gene. CDR3 length equals 12 residues. The ends were cut back, 3 bases at V and 6 bases at J, with 5 bases in the middle. Per the germline V gene, CDR1 is MNHEY and CDR2 is SMNVEV (reference sequence). This chain's CDR3 is CASSFLAGELFF. CDR3 in DNA: TGTGCCAGCAGTTTTCTGGCCGGGGAGCTGTTTTTT.

V gene TRBV4-1 combines with J gene TRBJ1-4; D gene unclear. The V and J ends lost 2 bases and 1 base respectively, with 11 bases between them. Germline CDR1 reads MGHRA; CDR2 reads YSYEKL. The CDR3 totals 16 residues. The CDR3 is CASSQYSGGTNEKLFF. The CDR3 DNA reads as TGCGCCAGCAGCCAATACTCCGGAGGAACTAATGAAAAACTGTTTTTT.

J is TRBJ2-3 and V is TRBV30, with D possibly matching TRBD2 (5 bases). Trimming left V 2 bases short and J 3 bases short, with 12 bases between. Germline V CDR1 and CDR2: GTSNPN, SVGIG (reference sequence). This CDR3 contains 14 residues. The CDR3 spells CAWSLEGRTDTQYF. The CDR3 DNA follows: TGTGCCTGGAGTCTCGAGGGCAGAACAGATACGCAGTATTTT.

The CDR3, as DNA: TGTGCCAGCAGTCCTCAGGGGGCGGTCGGTGAAAAACTGTTTTTT. As protein: CASSPQGAVGEKLFF. The genes are TRBV27 and TRBJ1-4; 8 bases agree with TRBD1. Germline assignment: CDR1 MNHEY and CDR2 SMNVEV (reference sequence). V gave up 5 bases and J gave up 7 bases; unmatched junction bases: 9. CDR3 length: 15 residues.

The V gene is TRBV7-8, the J gene TRBJ2-7; the D gene is possibly TRBD2 (5 bases). Germline CDR1 reads SGHVS; CDR2 reads FQNEAQ. The CDR3 is 14 amino acids. Deletions cut 1 base from V and 2 bases from J, with 9 bases between. The CDR3, as DNA: TGTGCCAGCAGCTTAGTCGGGGAAGCCTACGAGCAGTACTTC. Amino acid sequence: CASSLVGEAYEQYF.

For this clone: Other DNA sequences in the sample encode the same CDR3. The chain's CDR3 is CASSPGPAEQFF. The CDR3 DNA follows: TGTGCCAGCAGCCCAGGGCCAGCTGAGCAGTTCTTC. V is TRBV7-9 and J is TRBJ2-1; TRBD1 might be the D (5 bases). Germline V gene data show CDR1 as SEHNR and CDR2 as FQNEAQ (reference sequence). This CDR3 is built from 12 residues. The V gene lost 5 bases and the J gene lost 9 bases, with 11 bases spanning the gap.

This sequence joins TRBV4-1 and TRBJ2-4; D may match TRBD1 or TRBD2 (5 bases each). Trimming left V 1 base short and J 2 bases short, with 12 bases between. CDR1 and CDR2 from the germline V gene are MGHRA and YSYEKL. This CDR3 region has 16 residues. The CDR3 region has the DNA TGCGCCAGCAGCCAAGCTAATGGGGGAACCAAAAACATTCAGTACTTC. This codes for CASSQANGGTKNIQYF.

This chain connects TRBV7-3 to TRBJ2-2; the match to TRBD2 covers 13 bases. CDR1 is SGHTA, CDR2 FQGTGA, per germline. Trimming took 4 bases from V and 2 from J; bases not matched to a gene: 10. This CDR3 comprises 19 residues. The CDR3 sequence: CASSSGLAGFEGNTGELFF. The CDR3 coding sequence is TGTGCCAGCAGCTCGGGACTAGCGGGGTTTGAAGGAAACACCGGGGAGCTGTTTTTT.

A word on this clone: The sample has other DNA sequences that encode this CDR3 too. V usage is TRBV6-5 and J usage is TRBJ2-1; 8 nucleotides match TRBD1. This CDR3 is built from 11 residues. V shed 7 bases, J shed 9 bases, and the junction held 2 bases outside the gene matches. CDR1 and CDR2 (germline): MNHEY, SVGAGI. The CDR3 nucleotides are TGTGCCAGCACCACAGGGGGTGAGCAGTTCTTC. Amino acid sequence: CASTTGGEQFF.

The rearrangement uses TRBV2 and TRBJ2-5, with TRBD2 as a possible D gene (6 bases). The CDR3 runs 14 residues. The V gene lost 8 bases and the J gene lost 0 bases, with 13 bases spanning the gap. Germline lookup yields CDR1 SNHLY and CDR2 FYNNEI. DNA of the CDR3: TGTGCCAGCCAAAAGGAGGGAAACCAAGAGACCCAGTACTTC. Amino acids: CASQKEGNQETQYF. Variable domain in full (rest from reference TRBV2 and TRBJ2-5): EPEVTQTPSHQVTQMGQEVILRCVPISNHLYFYWYRQILGQKVEFLVSFYNNEISEKSEIFDDQFSVERPDGSNFTLKIRSTKLEDSAMYFCASQKEGNQETQYFGPGTRLLVL.

This sequence joins TRBV2 and TRBJ1-2; TRBD1 agrees at 9 bases. CDR1 SNHLY and CDR2 FYNNEI come from the germline V gene. The CDR3 is 14 amino acids. The CDR3 DNA reads as TGTGCTACAGGGACAGGGAGGCGGAACTATGGCTACACCTTC. Its protein product is CATGTGRRNYGYTF.

This rearrangement joins TRBV4-1 to TRBJ1-4; D is ambiguous. The CDR3 spans 15 residues. The V and J ends lost 2 bases and 0 bases respectively, with 7 bases between them. Germline CDR1 is MGHRA and CDR2 is YSYEKL. This chain's CDR3 is CASSQKGATNEKLFF. The CDR3 DNA is TGCGCCAGCAGCCAAAAGGGCGCAACTAATGAAAAACTGTTTTTT.

This clone was recorded only once. The CDR3 DNA follows: TGTGCCAGCAGCTACAGGGTAACTAGCTCCTACGAGCAGTACTTC. It specifies CASSYRVTSSYEQYF. This chain uses TRBV7-8 with TRBJ2-7; tentatively, D is TRBD1 (6 bases). The V gene's germline CDR1 is SGHVS and CDR2 FQNEAQ. The CDR3 runs to 15 residues. Trimming cost V 4 bases and J 0 bases, with 13 bases left between them.